The 29 T cell receptor beta chains in this list originate from one sample, sequenced in a study of T-cell memory formation after mild COVID-19. TCRdb re-called the 5' RACE reads with MiXCR, one entry per CDR3 protein. The sample consists of approximately 300,000 distinct CDR3 sequences, less than 20% of them appearing once. Sequenced sample: PBMCs or a T cell subset sorted from them (not recorded which). Receptor source: a man aged 18 to 30 who had mild COVID-19 (a few samples of this study predate the infection). Cell type and time point are not known.

The sample holds a few counts of this clonotype. The V and J genes are TRBV6-5 and TRBJ2-7; D gene uncertain. The CDR3 runs to 11 residues. The germline V and J ends were trimmed by 6 bases and 4 bases, with 7 bases remaining between them. Germline V gene lookup returns CDR1 MNHEY and CDR2 SVGAGI. The CDR3 DNA reads TGTGCCAGCAGGATGGGGTACGAGCAGTACTTC. Amino acid sequence: CASRMGYEQYF.

This clonotype has more than one count but fewer than ten. The chain links TRBV6-2 or TRBV6-3 to TRBJ2-7; D uncertain. This CDR3 spans 15 amino acids. V was clipped by 2 bases and J by 0 bases, with 11 bases between them. Looked up from germline, CDR1 is MNHEY and CDR2 is SVGEGT. Here the CDR3 reads CASSYPPGTSYEQYF. CDR3 DNA sequence: TGTGCCAGCAGTTACCCCCCCGGTACCTCCTACGAGCAGTACTTC.

This clonotype was seen only a few times. Here the CDR3 reads CASSSDRGTDTQYF. CDR3 DNA sequence: TGCGCCAGCAGCTCAGACAGGGGCACAGATACGCAGTATTTT. This chain uses TRBV5-1 with TRBJ2-3, with 7 nucleotides matching TRBD1. V trimming: 3 bases; J trimming: 1 base; junction bases outside the gene matches: 2. The CDR3 totals 14 residues. The V gene's germline CDR1 is SGHRS and CDR2 YFSETQ. The full variable domain, with the rest looked up from reference TRBV5-1 and TRBJ2-3, is KAGVTQTPRYLIKTRGQQVTLSCSPISGHRSVSWYQQTPGQGLQFLFEYFSETQRNKGNFPGRFSGRQFSNSRSEMNVSTLELGDSALYLCASSSDRGTDTQYFGPGTRLTVL.

The chain couples TRBV7-2 to TRBJ1-6; 9 bases match TRBD1. This CDR3 is 15 amino acids long. V shed 4 bases and J 7 bases; nucleotides not matched to a gene: 5. CDR1 is SGHTA, CDR2 FQGNSA, per germline. CDR3 protein: CASSSQGAENSPLHF. The CDR3 coding sequence is TGTGCCAGCAGCTCACAGGGGGCGGAAAATTCACCCCTCCACTTT.

The chain joins TRBV28 to TRBJ1-3; no firm D call. Per germline, CDR1 MDHEN and CDR2 SYDVKM. Trimming pared 5 bases from V and 4 bases from J, leaving 6 bases between. The CDR3 spans 12 residues. As DNA, the CDR3 is TGTGCCAGCAGTGTCACAGGAAACACCATATATTTT. Its protein product is CASSVTGNTIYF.

J is TRBJ2-5 and V is TRBV12-3 or TRBV12-4; TRBD2 agrees at 9 bases. The CDR3 loop spans 14 amino acids. The ends lost 2 bases at V and 2 bases at J; junction bases unmatched: 0. This CDR3 is CASSLLAGQETQYF. CDR3 DNA sequence: TGTGCCAGCAGTTTACTAGCGGGGCAAGAGACCCAGTACTTC.

In this sample, this clonotype turned up once. J is TRBJ2-7 and V is TRBV25-1, with 7 bases that match TRBD1. Trimming cost V 5 bases and J 0 bases; bases outside gene matches: 7. CDR1 and CDR2 (germline): MGHDK, SYGVNS. The CDR3 is 15 residues long. The CDR3 nucleotides read TGTGCCAGCAGTCGTCCGGGACAGCGCTCCTACGAGCAGTACTTC. This gives the protein CASSRPGQRSYEQYF.

The chain joins TRBV6-4 to TRBJ2-2; 7 nucleotides match TRBD2. The CDR3 spans 13 residues. V shed 7 bases, J shed 5 bases, and the junction held 4 bases outside the gene matches. In germline, CDR1 is MRHNA, CDR2 SNTAGT. This CDR3 reads CASIGGGTGELFF. CDR3 DNA: TGTGCCAGCATTGGCGGGGGTACCGGGGAGCTGTTTTTT.

This clonotype turned up a few times. The chain links TRBV6-6 to TRBJ2-1; D gene unclear. The ends were cut back, 6 bases at V and 6 bases at J, with 9 bases in the middle. The CDR3 is 12 residues long. Germline CDR1 reads MNHNY; CDR2 reads SVGAGI (reference sequence). Here the CDR3 reads CASSASVNEQFF. CDR3 sequence (DNA): TGTGCCAGCAGCGCTTCCGTCAATGAGCAGTTCTTC.

In this sample, this clonotype turned up a few times. The V gene is TRBV5-1, the J gene TRBJ1-2; D might be TRBD1 (5 bases). The germline V gene encodes CDR1 SGHRS and CDR2 YFSETQ. This CDR3 is 13 amino acids long. With 3 bases removed from V and 2 bases from J, the gap between germline ends came to 8 bases. CDR3 coding DNA: TGCGCCAGCAGCTCGACAGAGAACTATGGCTACACCTTC. Amino acid sequence: CASSSTENYGYTF.

This clonotype was detected a few times. This chain links TRBV7-9 with TRBJ1-1; D is unclear. Germline V gives CDR1 SEHNR, CDR2 FQNEAQ (reference sequence). The CDR3 is made up of 14 amino acids. The V end was cut by 4 bases, the J end by 9 bases, with 18 bases between. The CDR3 region has the DNA TGTGCCAGCAGCTCCGAGGTAGTGCCGGCCCAAGCTTTCTTT. Protein product: CASSSEVVPAQAFF.

This chain connects TRBV7-9 to TRBJ1-1; no clear D. V was trimmed by 1 base and J by 0 bases, leaving 15 bases between them. The CDR3 totals 17 residues. Germline V gene lookup returns CDR1 SEHNR and CDR2 FQNEAQ (reference sequence). The CDR3 DNA reads TGTGCCAGCAGCTTAGTTTCCAGCACGAACCTGAACACTGAAGCTTTCTTT. This codes for CASSLVSSTNLNTEAFF.

The chain links TRBV4-1 to TRBJ1-1; D not resolved. The germline gives CDR1 MGHRA, CDR2 YSYEKL. This CDR3 has 18 residues. V was trimmed by 1 base and J by 1 base, leaving 19 bases between them. CDR3: CASSQGRQASSPNTEAFF. The CDR3 DNA sequence: TGCGCCAGCAGCCAAGGAAGGCAGGCCTCCTCCCCGAACACTGAAGCTTTCTTT.

This clonotype has only a few counts. The chain employs TRBV7-9 and TRBJ2-3, with D possibly called TRBD1 or TRBD2 (5 bases each). The germline CDR1 and CDR2 sequences are SEHNR and FQNEAQ (reference sequence). The CDR3 covers 13 residues. V lost 6 bases and J lost 4, with 11 bases in between. CDR3 residues: CASRRGGSDTQYF. As DNA, the CDR3 is TGTGCCAGCAGGAGGGGTGGGTCAGATACGCAGTATTTT.

The chain combines TRBV20-1 with TRBJ2-7, with D possibly being TRBD2 (6 bases). CDR1 is DFQATT, CDR2 SNEGSKA, per germline (reference sequence). CDR3 size: 13 residues. V was shortened by 3 bases and J by 0 bases, with 9 bases between the two germline ends. CDR3 nucleotides: TGCAGTGCTAGCGGGGGTACCTCCTACGAGCAGTACGTC. Translation: CSASGGTSYEQYV.

This clonotype occurred once. The CDR3 spells CASSQQGEFDGYTF. The CDR3 DNA is TGTGCCAGCAGCCAACAGGGTGAATTCGACGGCTACACCTTC. This sequence joins TRBV14 and TRBJ1-2; TRBD1 might be the D (5 bases). From germline, CDR1 is SGHDN and CDR2 FVKESK. CDR3 length equals 14 residues. V gave up 2 bases and J gave up 8 bases, with 15 bases separating them.

This clonotype came up a few times. The chain couples TRBV11-1 to TRBJ2-7; unclear D gene. V gave up 3 bases and J gave up 0 bases, with 9 bases separating them. The CDR3 loop spans 14 amino acids. CDR1 and CDR2 (germline): SGHAT, FQDESV (reference sequence). The DNA for the CDR3 is TGTGCCAGCAGCTTCGACGGTAGCTCCTACGAGCAGTACTTC. Residues: CASSFDGSSYEQYF.

CDR3 loop: CASSYGALKDNEQFF. CDR3 coding DNA: TGTGCCAGCAGTTACGGTGCCCTTAAGGACAATGAGCAGTTCTTC. The J gene is TRBJ2-1, the V gene TRBV6-2 or TRBV6-3, with unresolved D. This CDR3 contains 15 residues. In germline, CDR1 is MNHEY, CDR2 SVGEGT. V was trimmed by 2 bases and J by 5 bases, leaving 13 bases between them.

The chain uses TRBV3-2 and TRBJ2-7; the table's D call of TRBD1 was not tested on the DNA. TRBV3-2 is an annotated pseudogene. The length of the CDR3 is 13 residues. This CDR3 reads CASREGASYEQYV. CDR3 sequence (DNA): TGTGCCAGCCGTGAGGGGGCCTCCTACGAGCAGTACGTC.

A few counts support this clonotype. The V and J genes are TRBV7-2 and TRBJ2-2, with 7 bases lining up with TRBD2. There are 15 residues in the CDR3. Unmatched junction bases numbered 2, after V lost 1 base and J lost 3 bases. Germline V CDR1 and CDR2: SGHTA, FQGNSA. The CDR3 DNA reads as TGTGCCAGCAGCTTAGGGGGAGGGTACACCGGGGAGCTGTTTTTT. Protein product: CASSLGGGYTGELFF.

The CDR3 reads CASSLTRSGQGLNEQFF. The CDR3 nucleotides are TGTGCCAGCAGCTTAACCCGTTCGGGACAGGGACTTAATGAGCAGTTCTTC. This rearrangement joins TRBV7-3 to TRBJ2-1; TRBD1 matches at 9 bases. The CDR3 extends over 17 amino acids. Germline V gene data show CDR1 as SGHTA and CDR2 as FQGTGA. The V and J ends lost 0 bases and 7 bases, in that order; junction bases with no gene match: 10.

This clonotype has ten or more counts. The genes are TRBV27 and TRBJ1-1; D perhaps matches TRBD1 (6 bases). Germline V lookup: CDR1 MNHEY, CDR2 SMNVEV (reference sequence). The CDR3 is 13 amino acids. Trimming cost V 4 bases and J 5 bases, with 11 bases left between them. CDR3 coding DNA: TGTGCCAGCAGTTCGCAGGGGAGGACTGAAGCTTTCTTT. Translating gives CASSSQGRTEAFF.

Ten or more counts support this clonotype. The chain joins TRBV7-2 to TRBJ2-7; D possibly corresponds to TRBD2 (6 bases). Trimming removed 3 bases at V and 3 bases at J, with 12 bases between. The length of the CDR3 is 14 residues. Germline lookup yields CDR1 SGHTA and CDR2 FQGNSA. The CDR3 spells CASSFLAVGYEQYF. The CDR3 nucleotides read TGTGCCAGCAGCTTTTTAGCGGTGGGCTACGAGCAGTACTTC.

This clonotype was seen ten or more times. CDR3 sequence (DNA): TGTGCCAGCAGCGTAGATCCGGTTTACAATGAGCAGTTCTTC. Its translation is CASSVDPVYNEQFF. The chain is built from TRBV9 and TRBJ2-1; no clear D gene. The CDR3 covers 14 residues. V was shortened by 0 bases and J by 4 bases, with 8 bases between the two germline ends. Per germline, CDR1 SGDLS and CDR2 YYNGEE.

V gene TRBV20-1 combines with J gene TRBJ1-5; D is uncertain. Trimming pared 0 bases from V and 6 bases from J, leaving 6 bases between. The CDR3 length is 12 residues. In germline, CDR1 is DFQATT, CDR2 SNEGSKA (reference sequence). The CDR3 bases are TGCAGTGCTAGAGATGGTGGTCAGCCCCAGCATTTT. It yields the protein CSARDGGQPQHF.

This chain links TRBV7-2 with TRBJ2-5; no clear D. This CDR3 comprises 14 residues. CDR1 is SGHTA, CDR2 FQGNSA, per germline. Between the trimmed V and J ends, which lost 0 bases and 6 bases, there was a span of 11 bases. The CDR3 sequence is CASSLAVGTKTQYF. In DNA form, the CDR3 reads TGTGCCAGCAGCTTAGCAGTGGGCACGAAGACCCAGTACTTC.

V gene TRBV3-1 combines with J gene TRBJ2-5; a weak D match, TRBD1 (7 bases). The germline gives CDR1 LGHDT, CDR2 YNNKEL (reference sequence). V lost 3 bases, J lost 5 bases, and 10 bases lay in between. The CDR3 consists of 13 residues. The CDR3 DNA reads as TGTGCCAGCAGCCACCAGGGGGGCGAGACCCAGTACTTC. Translation: CASSHQGGETQYF.

The table lists this clonotype with many counts. The CDR3 sequence: CASSLPYSPNEQFF. For the CDR3, the DNA is TGTGCCAGCAGTCTTCCCTACTCCCCCAATGAGCAGTTCTTC. This chain joins TRBV11-2 and TRBJ2-1; unclear D gene. This CDR3 region has 14 residues. V lost 6 bases, J lost 6 bases, and 15 bases lay in between. Germline CDR1 is SGHAT and CDR2 is FQNNGV.

This chain joins TRBV6-5 and TRBJ2-7; a weak D match, TRBD1 (5 bases). This CDR3 contains 15 residues. Trimming removed 2 bases from V and 2 bases from J, with 13 bases in between. CDR1 and CDR2 (germline): MNHEY, SVGAGI. CDR3 amino acids: CASSYGQGIPYEQYF. The CDR3, as DNA: TGTGCCAGCAGTTACGGGCAGGGAATCCCCTACGAGCAGTACTTC.